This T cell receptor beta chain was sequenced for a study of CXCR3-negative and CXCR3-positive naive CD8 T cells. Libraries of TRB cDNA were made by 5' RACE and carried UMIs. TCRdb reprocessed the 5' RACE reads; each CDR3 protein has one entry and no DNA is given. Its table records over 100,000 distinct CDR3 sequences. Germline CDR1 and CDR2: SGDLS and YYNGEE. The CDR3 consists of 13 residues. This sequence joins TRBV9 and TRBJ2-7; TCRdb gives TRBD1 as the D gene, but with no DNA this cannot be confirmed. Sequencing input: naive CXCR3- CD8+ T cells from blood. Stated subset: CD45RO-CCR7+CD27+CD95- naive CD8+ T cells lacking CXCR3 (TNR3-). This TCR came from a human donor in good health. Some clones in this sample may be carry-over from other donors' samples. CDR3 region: CASSADISYEQYF.